The sequence of this T cell receptor beta chain was determined in a study of tumor-infiltrating lymphocytes in primary liver carcinoma (dated by TCRdb to about 2017). For the study in its entirety: Four or five patients with histopathologically diagnosed primary liver carcinoma underwent surgical resection in China between 2015 and 2016. Hepatocellular carcinoma (four) or combined HCC and intrahepatic cholangiocarcinoma (one) was present in the five patients, who were three men and two women aged 30 to 69 years. Reproducibility between technical replicate repertoires was high, with correlation coefficients above 0.95 and mean shared-clone rates roughly 0.91. The tumors of the five patients were staged as T1-T3 N0M0, with maximum diameters ranging from roughly 4 to 11 cm. For each liver tumor, the study sampled five regions along with adjacent normal tissue and blood, and applied TCRbeta repertoire sequencing, expression microarrays and whole-exome sequencing. Each sample produced about 3.65 to 7.13 million productive TCRbeta reads, and read depth showed no significant difference between tissue types. A total of about 35 specimens from 5 patients, comprising approximately 25 tumor regions, 5 adjacent noncancerous liver tissues and 5 peripheral blood samples, were covered by TCRbeta repertoire sequencing. Overall results and qualifications from the work: Pairs of tumor regions showed greater repertoire overlap (mean about 35%) than tumor-adjacent pairs (roughly 17%) or tumor-blood pairs (approximately 15%), which is consistent with antigen-driven expansion. Only a few patients were included in the study, and the authors note that the findings should be validated in a larger study. Only the TCR beta chain was sequenced, so true repertoire diversity is likely underestimated because unpaired alpha chains were not captured. Because the samples were bulk and unsorted, CD4+ and CD8+ T cell repertoires could not be compared. The top 250 clones made up a significantly larger repertoire fraction in tumors than in blood (p = 0.039).

Counted from cysteine to phenylalanine, this CDR3 has 13 amino acids. The only DNA kept is the CDR3, 39 bases in frame from the first base. At the junction V is shortened by 8 bases and J by 2 bases; bases outside the gene matches: 8. The CDR1 and CDR2 encoded by the germline V gene are SQVTM and ANQGSEA. RNA from unsorted whole blood was extracted with TRIzol reagent, and germline DNA was obtained with the DNeasy Blood & Tissue kit. At the time of sampling, the patients had chronic HBV infection and had not received any treatment. Before surgery, four milliliters of peripheral blood were collected into K2EDTA tubes. Using a constant-region primer and ProtoScript II reverse transcriptase, TCRbeta-specific cDNA was reverse-transcribed from about 540 ng total RNA. TCRbeta libraries were built with three nested multiplex PCR rounds, a slightly modified ARM-PCR procedure. Multiplex TRBV1-TRBV30 forward primers and a Cbeta reverse primer were used in the first two PCR rounds, each of which was run for around 9 cycles. Sample barcodes and Illumina adapters were added in a final 25-cycle PCR with Deep VentR polymerase. Before sequencing, amplicons of 200-500 bp were gel-purified using a QIAquick gel extraction kit. The TCRbeta amplicons were sequenced with 250-bp paired-end reads on an Illumina HiSeq 2500. Concerning the study's data processing: Trimmomatic v0.33 was used to quality-trim the reads, and FLASH v1.2.11 was used to merge paired reads so that full CDR3 sequences could be recovered. MiGEC v1.2.1b assigned V, D and J germline segments to the rearranged TCRbeta sequences. Clonotype statistics and Shannon-Wiener diversity indices were calculated with VDJtools v1.0.0. To cut down on sampling bias, every analysis after diversity analysis relied on just the 250 most abundant clonotypes from each sample. TCRdb itself trimmed the public reads at Q25 with fastp, ran MiXCR and retained productive beta chains. All rows with the same CDR3 protein become a single entry with the most common DNA and genes. TCRdb, rather than the study authors, made the V and J calls. The sample table shows approximately 330,000 distinct CDR3 sequences, and around three fifths are seen once. In total, the top ten clones hold 6.5% of the sample.

Details on this clonotype: The clone's antigen remains unknown. This may be a read error: a much more frequent sequence differs by one nucleotide.

The sample comprised peripheral blood. The source of this sequence is a man in his forties with primary liver carcinoma and hepatitis B virus infection. Here the chain combines TRBV29-1 and TRBJ1-1; the central 7 bases match TRBD1. The nucleotide sequence reads TGCAGCACTCAAGGACAGGTAAACACTGAAGCTTTCTTT. Translation gives CSTQGQVNTEAFF.